The 5 T cell receptor beta chains below come from one sample, sequenced in a study of blood T cell repertoires in COVID-19. TCRdb keeps only in-frame clones here, not all; method: immunoSEQ multiplex PCR. The sample holds 150,000 to 200,000 clones, 84% seen once. The source material was PBMCs or T cells enriched from blood (not recorded which). The receptors were gathered from a man aged 50-60 years who had recovered from COVID-19.

This chain connects TRBV5-6 to TRBJ2-5, with TRBD2 as a possible D gene (6 bases). Germline CDR1 SGHDT, CDR2 YYEEEE. The V end was cut by 2 bases, the J end by 0 bases, with 17 bases between. This CDR3 has 17 residues. The CDR3 region is CASSFLASGVNQETQYF. The CDR3 DNA reads TGTGCCAGCAGCTTCTTGGCCTCGGGGGTTAACCAAGAGACCCAGTACTTC.

The chain joins TRBV11-1 to TRBJ1-1, with TRBD1 as a possible D gene (5 bases). Trimming removed 2 bases at V and 3 bases at J, with 16 bases between. This CDR3 has 16 amino acids. Germline lookup yields CDR1 SGHAT and CDR2 FQDESV (reference sequence). Here the CDR3 reads CASSLYTPKGDTEAFF. The CDR3 DNA sequence: TGTGCCAGCAGCTTATATACCCCCAAAGGGGACACTGAAGCTTTCTTT.

The chain combines TRBV15 with TRBJ2-5; TRBD2 aligns across 15 bases. The CDR3 loop spans 17 amino acids. V trimming: 1 base; J trimming: 3 bases; junction bases outside the gene matches: 3. The germline V gene encodes CDR1 LNHNV and CDR2 YYDKDF (reference sequence). CDR3 sequence: CATSRGGTSGGKETQYF. CDR3 DNA sequence: TGTGCCACCAGCAGAGGAGGGACTAGCGGGGGGAAAGAGACCCAGTACTTC.

CDR3: CASEKGVHLHRVGYTF. In DNA, the CDR3 is TGTGCCAGTGAAAAGGGGGTACACTTACACAGGGTTGGCTACACCTTC. The chain carries TRBV19 and TRBJ1-2, with TRBD1 as a possible D gene (6 bases). From germline, CDR1 is LNHDA and CDR2 SQIVND (reference sequence). The germline V and J ends were trimmed by 8 bases and 7 bases, with 26 bases remaining between them. This CDR3 is built from 16 residues.

This rearrangement joins TRBV4-1 to TRBJ1-2; TRBD1 matches 9 bases. V trimming: 6 bases; J trimming: 2 bases; junction bases outside the gene matches: 10. Germline V gene sequence: CDR1 MGHRA, CDR2 YSYEKL. This CDR3 contains 16 residues. In DNA, the CDR3 is TGCGCCAGCAGACAAAGAGCGACAGGGGGAAACTATGGCTACACCTTC. Its protein is CASRQRATGGNYGYTF.